These 9 T cell receptor beta chains originate from one sample sequenced in a study of PD-1 blockade in classical Hodgkin lymphoma. Time point given: cycle 4 day 1 (C4D1), after about 6 weeks of nivolumab. Each patient's relapse followed autologous stem cell transplantation, and brentuximab vedotin exposure varied. Measured with immunoSEQ multiplex PCR; TCRdb has only the in-frame clones, and not every one. This table has 100,000 or so clones, about 92% appearing once. The source was peripheral blood mononuclear cells (PBMCs), collected before the fourth cycle of nivolumab. These receptors were obtained from a human donor with classical Hodgkin lymphoma.

The J gene is TRBJ2-4, the V gene TRBV6-6; D possibly corresponds to TRBD1 (5 bases). CDR1 MNHNY and CDR2 SVGAGI come from the germline V gene (reference sequence). Trimming left V 8 bases short and J 1 base short, with 18 bases between. This CDR3 is 16 amino acids long. The chain's CDR3 is CASRSGKPAAKNIQYF. The DNA for the CDR3 is TGTGCCAGCCGGTCAGGGAAGCCCGCGGCCAAAAACATTCAGTACTTC.

The V and J genes are TRBV7-7 and TRBJ2-1, with D perhaps matching TRBD2 (6 bases). V was cut by 1 base and J by 2 bases, with 9 bases left in between. Germline CDR1 reads SSHAT; CDR2 reads FNYEAQ (reference sequence). The CDR3 consists of 15 residues. The DNA of the CDR3 is TGTGCCAGCAGCTTAGGAACTAGCCCCTACAATGAGCAGTTCTTC. The encoded protein is CASSLGTSPYNEQFF.

The genes are TRBV19 and TRBJ1-6; D might be TRBD1 (6 bases). Germline-derived CDR1 and CDR2 are LNHDA and SQIVND (reference sequence). Trimming left V 3 bases short and J 14 bases short, with 17 bases between. The CDR3 has 14 residues. The CDR3 protein is CASSIGQSNRALHF. The DNA of the CDR3 is TGTGCCAGTAGTATTGGACAGTCCAATCGGGCCCTCCACTTT.

The V call is TRBV7-2, the J call TRBJ1-3; possible D gene TRBD1, 5 bases. Germline-derived CDR1 and CDR2 are SGHTA and FQGNSA. Between the trimmed V and J ends, which lost 5 bases and 0 bases, there was a span of 11 bases. CDR3 length: 15 residues. The CDR3 is CASSQGVPSGNTIYF. In DNA form, the CDR3 reads TGTGCCAGCAGCCAAGGGGTCCCCTCTGGAAACACCATATATTTT.

The gene calls are TRBV2 and TRBJ2-7, with a possible D match to TRBD1 (6 bases). Germline V gene data show CDR1 as SNHLY and CDR2 as FYNNEI. Trimming took off 7 bases at V and 3 bases at J, with 10 bases between the two ends. The CDR3 contains 12 residues. The CDR3 spells CASKGTHYEQYF. The CDR3 coding sequence is TGTGCCAGCAAAGGGACACACTACGAGCAGTACTTC.

This chain connects TRBV27 to TRBJ2-2, with a tentative D call TRBD2 (5 bases). This CDR3 is 16 amino acids long. Germline-derived CDR1 and CDR2 are MNHEY and SMNVEV (reference sequence). Trimming took 4 bases from V and 5 from J, leaving 17 bases between them. CDR3 DNA: TGTGCCAGCAGTTCCCGTGTGGACTCCAGGACCGGGGAGCTGTTTTTT. Amino acid sequence: CASSSRVDSRTGELFF.

This chain uses TRBV11-2 with TRBJ2-1, with TRBD1 matching over 7 bases. There are 15 residues in the CDR3. V lost 2 bases to trimming and J lost 5 bases; unmatched junction nucleotides: 6. The germline gives CDR1 SGHAT, CDR2 FQNNGV. The CDR3 protein is CASSLYRQGNNEQFF. Written as DNA, the CDR3 is TGTGCCAGCAGCTTATATCGACAGGGAAACAATGAGCAGTTCTTC.

The gene calls are TRBV18 and TRBJ2-7, with D maybe TRBD1 (6 bases). V lost 6 bases and J 3 bases, leaving 15 bases between the germline ends. The CDR3 loop spans 14 amino acids. Per germline, CDR1 KGHSH and CDR2 LQKENI. This CDR3 is CASSRAGTNYEQYF. As DNA, the CDR3 is TGTGCCAGCTCCCGCGCCGGGACAAACTACGAGCAGTACTTC. The full variable domain, rest sourced from reference TRBV18 and TRBJ2-7, is NAGVMQNPRHLVRRRGQEARLRCSPMKGHSHVYWYRQLPEEGLKFMVYLQKENIIDESGMPKERFSAEFPKEGPSILRIQQVVRGDSAAYFCASSRAGTNYEQYFGPGTRLTVT.

V is TRBV4-2 and J is TRBJ2-5; D uncertain. The length of the CDR3 is 13 residues. CDR1 is LGHNA, CDR2 YNFKEQ, per germline. V was shortened by 1 base and J by 9 bases, with 12 bases between the two germline ends. The CDR3 here is CASSQATSGAQYF. CDR3 sequence (DNA): TGTGCCAGCAGCCAAGCGACCTCTGGGGCCCAGTACTTC.